This passage covers 10 T cell receptor beta chains from one sample sequenced in a study of neurological immune-mediated disorders. Using its own MiXCR run on the 5' RACE reads, TCRdb lists one record per CDR3 protein. The table records about 53,000 distinct CDR3 sequences, more than 8.5% of them present only once. Stated time point: longitudinal time-point 1 (baseline). Sequenced: PBMCs. These receptors came from a woman aged 40 to 50 in good health.

The chain uses TRBV20-1 and TRBJ1-6; D perhaps matches TRBD1 (6 bases). Germline V lookup: CDR1 DFQATT, CDR2 SNEGSKA (reference sequence). Trimming removed 5 bases at V and 11 bases at J, with 16 bases between. The CDR3 length is 13 residues. For the CDR3, the DNA is TGCAGTGCTGGAATCCGACAGGCAACACCCCTCCACTTT. Residues: CSAGIRQATPLHF.

This clonotype was recorded many times. V is TRBV20-1 and J is TRBJ2-1; no clear D. The CDR3 totals 14 residues. Trimming took 2 bases from V and 7 from J, leaving 15 bases between them. Germline-derived CDR1 and CDR2 are DFQATT and SNEGSKA (reference sequence). DNA of the CDR3: TGCAGTGCTAGAAGGTTAGCCGCTTGGAATGAGCAGTTCTTC. Protein product: CSARRLAAWNEQFF.

This clonotype was seen more than once but under ten times. J is TRBJ2-7 and V is TRBV20-1, with 8 bases identical to TRBD1. The CDR3 runs 14 residues. Losses at the gene ends were 6 bases for V and 2 bases for J; bases not matched to a gene: 9. Germline-derived CDR1 and CDR2 are DFQATT and SNEGSKA (reference sequence). CDR3 nucleotides: TGCAGTGCCCCACCCAGGGGGCTACCCTACGAGCAGTACTTC. Amino acids: CSAPPRGLPYEQYF.

This clonotype was counted many times. The chain is built from TRBV6-6 and TRBJ1-1; possibly TRBD1 for D (5 bases). CDR1 and CDR2 from the germline V gene are MNHNY and SVGAGI (reference sequence). The V end was cut by 4 bases, the J end by 7 bases, with 16 bases between. The CDR3 contains 14 residues. The CDR3 DNA reads TGTGCCAGCAGTTTTGACAGACCGGCAGGTGAAGCTTTCTTT. Translation: CASSFDRPAGEAFF.

This clonotype was seen only once. The chain employs TRBV27 and TRBJ1-1, with 7 bases identical to TRBD1. With V trimmed by 5 bases and J by 6 bases, 6 bases remained unmatched. The germline gives CDR1 MNHEY, CDR2 SMNVEV (reference sequence). The CDR3 has 13 amino acids. DNA for the CDR3: TGTGCCAGCAGTCTACAGGGGTCCCCTGAAGCTTTCTTT. This encodes CASSLQGSPEAFF.

This clonotype showed up many times. The chain is built from TRBV20-1 and TRBJ1-1; D remains ambiguous. The CDR3 spans 12 residues. V dropped 2 bases and J dropped 4 bases, with 8 bases sitting between them. From germline, CDR1 is DFQATT and CDR2 SNEGSKA (reference sequence). Here the CDR3 DNA reads TGCAGTGCTAGAAGGCGTAGCACTGAAGCTTTCTTT. It specifies CSARRRSTEAFF.

This clonotype was seen ten or more times. The chain is built from TRBV7-2 and TRBJ2-3; 12 positions agree with TRBD2. The CDR3 loop spans 17 amino acids. In germline, CDR1 is SGHTA, CDR2 FQGNSA. V was clipped by 4 bases and J by 4 bases; unmatched bases: 9. The CDR3 region is CASSSASGGAGSDTQYF. The CDR3 nucleotides are TGTGCCAGCAGCTCCGCTAGCGGGGGGGCCGGATCAGATACGCAGTATTTT.

The rearrangement links TRBV7-2 to TRBJ2-7; 7 bases are a match to TRBD1. Germline V gene data show CDR1 as SGHTA and CDR2 as FQGNSA. Trimming took 1 base from V and 8 from J; bases not matched to a gene: 11. This CDR3 is 15 amino acids long. The CDR3 DNA reads TGTGCCAGCAGCTTAGACTTGGGACAGCTTTACAAGCAGTACTTC. Translated: CASSLDLGQLYKQYF.

This clonotype was recorded many times. The chain recombines TRBV9 with TRBJ2-7; no reliable D call. V was clipped by 0 bases and J by 6 bases, with 16 bases between them. The germline V gene has CDR1 SGDLS and CDR2 YYNGEE. The CDR3 runs to 15 residues. The CDR3 loop reads CASSVGLDGSLEQYF. CDR3 coding DNA: TGTGCCAGCAGCGTAGGCCTGGACGGAAGTCTCGAGCAGTACTTC.

The V and J genes are TRBV5-1 and TRBJ2-2; D might be TRBD1 (6 bases). The germline V gene has CDR1 SGHRS and CDR2 YFSETQ. This CDR3 contains 11 residues. Trimming stripped 3 bases from V and 10 bases from J, with 7 bases between. This CDR3 reads CASSWGQELFF. CDR3 nucleotides: TGCGCCAGCAGCTGGGGACAGGAGCTGTTTTTT.